One and the same sample provided the 21 T cell receptor beta chains below, sequenced in a study of Graves' ophthalmopathy and Graves' hyperthyroidism. RNA served as the template for amplifying TCR beta CDR3 regions. An initial RT-PCR round employing HTBI primers preceded a second-round multiplex PCR. One entry per CDR3 protein, called by TCRdb with MiXCR from the multiplex PCR reads. The table includes 300,000 to 400,000 distinct CDR3 sequences, about a sixth detected once. Sequenced input: peripheral blood. These receptors originate from an adult man with Graves' ophthalmopathy.

This clonotype was seen many times. This chain uses TRBV7-2 with TRBJ2-7; D is unclear. Trimming removed 6 bases from V and 5 bases from J, with 14 bases in between. The CDR3 extends over 13 amino acids. Germline-derived CDR1 and CDR2 are SGHTA and FQGNSA. CDR3 nucleotide sequence: TGTGCCAGCAGACAAGGAATTTTCCACGAGCAGTACTTC. This sequence encodes CASRQGIFHEQYF.

This clonotype was counted at least ten times. The chain links TRBV12-3 or TRBV12-4 to TRBJ1-1; D unresolved. The CDR3 length is 14 residues. The V gene lost 2 bases and the J gene lost 1 base, with 8 bases spanning the gap. The CDR3, as DNA: TGTGCCAGCAGTTTATTATCCCCGAACACTGAAGCTTTCTTT. Residues: CASSLLSPNTEAFF.

In this sample, this clonotype turned up many times. This sequence joins TRBV7-2 and TRBJ2-5, with D perhaps assigned TRBD1 or TRBD2 (5 bases each). Trimming shortened V by 0 bases and J by 6 bases, and 11 bases separated the two germline ends. Germline lookup yields CDR1 SGHTA and CDR2 FQGNSA. CDR3 length: 14 amino acids. CDR3 in amino acids: CASSLALGEKTQYF. For the CDR3, the DNA is TGTGCCAGCAGCTTAGCGCTGGGGGAGAAGACCCAGTACTTC.

At least ten counts were recorded for this clonotype. This sequence joins TRBV3-1 and TRBJ1-2, with D tentatively TRBD1 (6 bases). V was pared by 4 bases and J by 7 bases, with 19 bases between. This CDR3 spans 15 amino acids. The germline gives CDR1 LGHDT, CDR2 YNNKEL (reference sequence). CDR3 region: CASSRTASFLSGYTF. The CDR3 DNA reads TGTGCCAGCAGCCGGACAGCGTCCTTCCTGTCTGGCTACACCTTC. The complete variable domain, with remaining parts taken from reference TRBV3-1 and TRBJ1-2, reads DTAVSQTPKYLVTQMGNDKSIKCEQNLGHDTMYWYKQDSKKFLKIMFSYNNKELIINETVPNRFSPKSPDKAHLNLHINSLELGDSAVYFCASSRTASFLSGYTFGSGTRLTVV.

At least ten counts were recorded for this clonotype. The V gene is TRBV30, the J gene TRBJ1-1; D gene ambiguous. Trimming stripped 4 bases from V and 0 bases from J, with 9 bases between. This CDR3 comprises 13 residues. CDR1 is GTSNPN and CDR2 is SVGIG in the germline V gene (reference sequence). CDR3 region: CAWTAVVNTEAFF. CDR3 in DNA: TGTGCCTGGACCGCCGTGGTGAACACTGAAGCTTTCTTT.

This clonotype was observed a handful of times. The V call is TRBV11-2, the J call TRBJ1-3; D is unresolved. Germline CDR1 and CDR2: SGHAT and FQNNGV. V was clipped by 5 bases and J by 0 bases, with 11 bases between them. CDR3 size: 15 residues. The CDR3 DNA sequence: TGTGCCAGCAGCCAGACAACGAGCTCTGGAAACACCATATATTTT. Its translation: CASSQTTSSGNTIYF.

The chain has TRBV12-3 or TRBV12-4 and TRBJ2-7; maybe TRBD1 (5 bases). V shed 1 base and J shed 6 bases, with 13 bases lying between them. This CDR3 contains 14 residues. The DNA for the CDR3 is TGTGCCAGCAGTTTAGAGCGACAGCCTGCCGAGCAGTACTTC. This encodes CASSLERQPAEQYF.

This clonotype has just a few counts. The junction and the germline gene differ at one end; a read error may be behind it. The chain uses TRBV5-1 and TRBJ2-7; D is perhaps TRBD2 (6 bases). Per germline, CDR1 SGHRS and CDR2 YFSETQ. The CDR3 is 16 residues long. CDR3: CASSLQLVGGSYEQSF. The CDR3 DNA reads TGCGCCAGCAGCTTACAACTAGTGGGAGGTTCCTACGAGCAGTCCTTC.

The sample holds many counts of this clonotype. The chain is built from TRBV2 and TRBJ2-2, with TRBD2 matching 16 bases. The junction had 8 bases not matched to a gene; V was cut back by 7 bases and J by 3 bases. CDR1 SNHLY and CDR2 FYNNEI come from the germline V gene. CDR3 length equals 18 residues. The CDR3 sequence: CASTPGTSGRADTGELFF. CDR3 nucleotides: TGTGCCAGCACCCCCGGGACTAGCGGGAGGGCGGACACCGGGGAGCTGTTTTTT.

This clonotype showed up many times. The genes are TRBV6-1 and TRBJ1-3; D not resolved. V lost 8 bases and J 2 bases, leaving 13 bases between the germline ends. This CDR3 has 14 residues. CDR1 is MNHNS and CDR2 is SASEGT in the germline V gene. In nucleotides, the CDR3 is TGTGCCAGCTCCGGACGCGCTGCTGGAAACACCATATATTTT. It codes for CASSGRAAGNTIYF.

This clonotype was observed at least ten times. The chain carries TRBV27 and TRBJ1-1, with a possible D match to TRBD1 (5 bases). This CDR3 spans 13 amino acids. V was trimmed by 0 bases and J by 4 bases, leaving 6 bases between them. Germline loops: CDR1 MNHEY, CDR2 SMNVEV (reference sequence). This CDR3 is CASSLSRATEAFF. CDR3 in DNA: TGTGCCAGCAGTTTATCCAGGGCCACTGAAGCTTTCTTT.

The rearrangement links TRBV6-1 to TRBJ1-5; D might be TRBD1 (6 bases). V was trimmed by 3 bases and J by 4 bases, leaving 10 bases between them. CDR1 is MNHNS and CDR2 is SASEGT in the germline V gene. CDR3 length: 14 amino acids. CDR3 bases: TGTGCCAGCAGTGAGGTACAGGGTAATCAGCCCCAGCATTTT. Its protein product is CASSEVQGNQPQHF.

Turning to this clonotype: This may stem from a read error, because a much larger clone lies one nucleotide away. The chain recombines TRBV3-1 with TRBJ1-1; D remains unclear. Trimming took off 6 bases at V and 1 base at J, with 12 bases between the two ends. Germline V CDR1 and CDR2: LGHDT, YNNKEL (reference sequence). This CDR3 is 14 amino acids long. For the CDR3, the DNA is TGTGCCAGCAGACGGGGAGTTCCGAACACTGAAGCTTTCTTT. It is translated as CASRRGVPNTEAFF.

This clonotype has just one count. The rearrangement uses TRBV7-9 and TRBJ1-5; unclear D gene. This CDR3 spans 14 amino acids. CDR1 and CDR2 from the germline V gene are SEHNR and FQNEAQ (reference sequence). Trimming stripped 1 base from V and 6 bases from J, with 10 bases between. The CDR3: CASSLEGVGQPQHF. CDR3 nucleotide sequence: TGTGCCAGCAGCTTAGAGGGTGTGGGTCAGCCCCAGCATTTT.

The sample holds many counts of this clonotype. V is TRBV20-1 and J is TRBJ1-2; TRBD1 aligns across 7 bases. Unmatched junction bases numbered 9, after V lost 5 bases and J lost 6 bases. Germline CDR1 is DFQATT and CDR2 is SNEGSKA (reference sequence). CDR3 length: 13 residues. CDR3 DNA sequence: TGCAGTGCTCGGGACAGCTTTACGGATGGCTACACCTTC. Its protein product is CSARDSFTDGYTF.

This clonotype was found many times. The chain is built from TRBV11-2 and TRBJ2-7, with a tentative D call TRBD1 (5 bases). This CDR3 comprises 14 residues. V lost 5 bases and J lost 5, with 16 bases in between. Germline CDR1 reads SGHAT; CDR2 reads FQNNGV. The CDR3 reads CASSPFGLRDEQYF. The CDR3 nucleotides are TGTGCCAGCAGCCCCTTCGGTCTCAGGGACGAGCAGTACTTC.

There are many counts of this clonotype. The chain couples TRBV11-3 to TRBJ2-2; D is uncertain. The V end lost 5 bases, the J end lost 6 bases, and 16 bases lay between the germline ends. The CDR3 is 15 residues long. Germline CDR1 reads SGHNT; CDR2 reads YENEEA. CDR3 sequence reads: CASSATAASAGELFF. CDR3 bases: TGTGCCAGCAGCGCAACGGCGGCGTCGGCCGGGGAGCTGTTTTTT.

This clonotype appeared many times. This chain uses TRBV20-1 with TRBJ2-7, with 7 bases fitting TRBD2. The CDR3 contains 15 residues. With V trimmed by 3 bases and J by 5 bases, 13 bases remained unmatched. Per the germline V gene, CDR1 is DFQATT and CDR2 is SNEGSKA (reference sequence). CDR3 DNA sequence: TGCAGTGCTAGTGCTATAGCGGGCCCACCCGACGAGCAGTACTTC. Protein product: CSASAIAGPPDEQYF.

This clonotype occurred many times. The genes are TRBV30 and TRBJ2-5; a possible D gene is TRBD1 (6 bases). The CDR3 contains 15 residues. The germline CDR1 and CDR2 sequences are GTSNPN and SVGIG (reference sequence). The V end lost 0 bases, the J end lost 5 bases, and 16 bases lay between the germline ends. For the CDR3, the DNA is TGTGCCTGGAGTGTACCCCAGGGGAATTCGGAGACCCAGTACTTC. This sequence encodes CAWSVPQGNSETQYF.

The chain carries TRBV12-3 or TRBV12-4 and TRBJ2-7; perhaps D is TRBD1 or TRBD2 (5 bases each). V lost 8 bases to trimming and J lost 7 bases, with 18 bases between them. The CDR3 runs 13 residues. CDR3 amino acids: CASGTGGTWEQYF. The DNA of the CDR3 is TGTGCCAGCGGGACGGGCGGTACATGGGAGCAGTACTTC.

In DNA, the CDR3 is TGTGCCAGCAGCCCCTCAGGGTTGGGGTTGGGCGAGCAGTACTTC. As protein: CASSPSGLGLGEQYF. This chain joins TRBV6-2 or TRBV6-3 and TRBJ2-7, with a weak D call TRBD1 (5 bases). Germline CDR1 is MNHEY and CDR2 is SVGEGT. The CDR3 consists of 15 residues. Trimming stripped 6 bases from V and 6 bases from J, with 21 bases between.